This entry is about one TCR beta chain. This clonotype was observed a handful of times. No antigen is known for it. Per-nucleotide qualities are absent, and no much larger clonotype sits a single base away. This sample was taken from a study of regulatory T cells in long-lasting Graves disease (dated by TCRdb to about 2021). For the study in its entirety: Persistent Graves' disease was defined as antithyroid drug treatment for over 5 years with persistently positive TSH receptor autoantibodies. Patients with persistent Graves' disease were compared with patients with newly diagnosed Graves' disease using TCR sequencing and RNA sequencing of peripheral blood. The study was conducted in China and was registered as a clinical trial. A total of approximately 35 samples underwent TCR sequencing: 13 from persistent and roughly 20 from newly diagnosed Graves' disease patients. Persistent Graves' disease patients in the clinical cohort had taken antithyroid drugs for about 10.3 years on average.

Study-wide conclusions, independent of this receptor: Lower TCR Shannon entropy and fewer highly expanded clones were observed in persistent Graves' disease patients than in newly diagnosed patients, which suggested clonal expansion. Sequencing and analysis were limited to the TCR beta chain. Persistent patients shared more public clonotypes among themselves (under 3,000) than newly diagnosed patients did (approximately 970). Peripheral blood alone was examined, since thyroid tissue, which constituted the primary lesion, could not be accessed. Persistent disease showed preferential use of TRBV28, TRBJ1-2 and TRBJ2-5, whereas newly diagnosed disease favored TRBV20-1 and TRBJ2-1. The authors noted that the small sample size was a limitation that may lower accuracy.

The V end gives up 3 bases and the J end 1 base, leaving 3 bases in the junction not matched to a gene. Its CDR3 holds 17 amino acids, cysteine through phenylalanine. The only DNA kept is the CDR3, 51 bases in frame from the first base. According to the germline V gene (reference sequence), CDR1 reads DFQATT and CDR2 reads SNEGSKA. The time point label corresponds to: persistent/refractory GD, antithyroid drugs over 5 years with positive TRAb. RNA was extracted from PBMCs in TRIzol for both TCR sequencing and RNA sequencing. The diagnosis of Graves' disease followed American Thyroid Association guidelines. Patients for the study were recruited at an endocrinology department in Xi'an, China. Each patient gave 7 to 9.5 milliliters of peripheral blood, collected in an EDTA anticoagulant tube. Ficoll Paque Plus density gradient separation was used to isolate PBMCs, and no further T cell sorting was done. RNA quality was checked with an Agilent 2100 Bioanalyzer and agarose gel, and concentration with a NanoDrop 2000.

The library was prepared using multiplex PCR. Sequencing relied on an Illumina HiSeq 4000. iRepertoire HTBI primers and Arm-PCR amplification of CDR3 regions were used to construct TCR beta libraries. Before sequencing, the PCR products went through gel purification. In the paper's pipeline: Across samples, 60 to 75 TRBV and 12 to 15 TRBJ segments were identified and used for gene usage analysis of CDR3 amino acid clonotypes. COPE and FqMerger were used to merge filtered high-quality paired reads into contigs. BLAST was used to align contigs to IMGT TRBV, TRBD and TRBJ reference genes, with CDR3 defined following IMGT. Clonotypes above 0.1% frequency were classified as highly expanded clones. Shannon entropy was used to measure repertoire diversity, and the Gini coefficient was used to measure V-J evenness. Clonotypes shared by more than one individual were considered public. Through fastp at Q25 and MiXCR, TCRdb rebuilt clones from the public reads, retaining in-frame beta chains. Entries are consolidated by CDR3 protein sequence, retaining the most common genes and DNA. What appears here as the V and J calls and clone size reflects TCRdb's work, not the paper's. The sample data list 350,000 to 450,000 distinct CDR3 sequences, and about 20% of these were observed just once. The ten largest clones capture roughly 20% of the sample.

The chain was built from TRBV20-1 and TRBJ2-1, and TRBD2 matches 16 of the central bases. Sequenced here: peripheral blood mononuclear cells (PBMCs), sampled when the disease was refractory, from a patient treated with antithyroid drugs. The TCR sequence derives from a female donor with Graves disease. The DNA reads TGCAGTGCTAGGGGGACTAGCGGGAGGGGATCCTACAATGAGCAGTTCTTC. Its coded protein is CSARGTSGRGSYNEQFF.